The rows below give T cell receptor beta chains drawn from one sample of a study of shared clonotypes between healthy human individuals. The repertoire was sequenced with immunoSEQ multiplex PCR; TCRdb's copy has only in-frame clones and lacks some. The sample includes millions of clones, about 95% of them seen just once. The sequencing input was naive CD4+ T cells sorted from blood. These TCRs come from a man between 18 and 35 years old in good health. CDR3s include the opening cysteine and the closing phenylalanine or tryptophan. Part of the rows lack a size; the others show once, few, many or a class for expanded clones.

clone_size | j_call | v_call | cdr3_aa
NA | TRBJ2-5 | TRBV28 | CASSTPPGSQASVTQYF
NA | TRBJ2-1 | TRBV5-6 | CASTGYNEQFF
once | TRBJ2-4 | TRBV10-2 | CASSESRSAGGMGYIQYF
NA | TRBJ2-7 | TRBV7-2 | CASSLQGYEQYF
NA | TRBJ2-7 | TRBV11-2 | CASRNTGTGQQYF
NA | TRBJ2-1 | TRBV5-6 | CASSPTSGAYNEQFF
NA | TRBJ2-3 | TRBV9 | CASSAGLGAGTQYF
NA | TRBJ1-2 | TRBV4-1 | CASSQDRNYGYTF
NA | TRBJ1-3 | TRBV6-5 | CASSPSASGNTIYF
NA | TRBJ1-5 | TRBV28 | CASRGRGYTNQPQHF
NA | TRBJ2-5 | TRBV10-3 | CAISEPTGHGGTQYF
NA | TRBJ2-3 | TRBV18 | CASSPQSGGRTDTQYF
NA | TRBJ1-1 | TRBV30 | CAWSVLPLEAFF
NA | TRBJ1-5 | TRBV28 | CASSFSISNQPQHF
NA | TRBJ2-5 | TRBV11-3 | CASSLGGRAEETQYF
once | TRBJ1-2 | TRBV25-1 | CASSESPGPRDGYTF
NA | TRBJ1-1 | TRBV13 | CASSRGQGNTEAFF
NA | TRBJ2-5 | TRBV10-3 | CATTTGGHQETQYF
NA | TRBJ1-2 | TRBV7-2 | CASSLDGLGGYTF
once | TRBJ2-7 | TRBV30 | CAWSEGAKGHEQYF
NA | TRBJ1-3 | TRBV7-8 | CASSSQRSGNTIYF
NA | TRBJ2-2 | TRBV7-8 | CASSTRTIGTGELFF
NA | TRBJ2-5 | TRBV9 | CASSPGQRETQYF
NA | TRBJ2-5 | TRBV28 | CAGGQGDSLLGTQYF
NA | TRBJ2-2 | TRBV7-7 | CASSLDYGGNTGELFF
NA | TRBJ2-2 | TRBV2 | CASSEIVGTGEDGELFF
NA | TRBJ2-3 | TRBV29-1 | CSAERTVKADTQYF
once | TRBJ1-1 | TRBV11-2 | CASSLEVVGRPEAFF
NA | TRBJ1-5 | TRBV6-1 | CASVGGDPQPQHF
once | TRBJ2-1 | TRBV2 | CASSGTSGSSYNEQFF
NA | TRBJ2-3 | TRBV5-4 | CASSSTGAATDTQYF
NA | TRBJ2-3 | TRBV4-1 | CASSPGQGARGDTQYF
NA | TRBJ2-3 | TRBV10-2 | CASNQGSGGGQYF
NA | TRBJ2-7 | TRBV6-1 | CASRGAGTGIYEQYF
NA | TRBJ2-3 | TRBV5-4 | CASRSREPTDTQYF
NA | TRBJ1-2 | TRBV4-3 | CASSRDGRADRSYTF
NA | TRBJ2-3 | TRBV9 | CASSVFEGQLTDTQYF
NA | TRBJ2-1 | TRBV5-1 | CASSFPGSSYNEQFF
NA | TRBJ2-7 | TRBV7-9 | CASSRSQSTGGEQYF
NA | TRBJ2-6 | TRBV7-2 | CASSLYLGGSGANVLTF
NA | TRBJ2-7 | TRBV27 | CASSFSGTGVYEQYF
NA | TRBJ2-7 | TRBV13 | CASSLVGRSYEQYF
NA | TRBJ2-7 | TRBV4-3 | CASSRGTSYEQYF
NA | TRBJ2-2 | TRBV28 | CASSLSSHGTGELFF
NA | TRBJ1-2 | TRBV10-2 | CASNPTGGADGYTF
NA | TRBJ1-2 | TRBV5-4 | CASSSGGSGYTF
NA | TRBJ2-3 | TRBV10-3 | CAITEAGDTQYF
NA | TRBJ2-5 | TRBV10-3 | CAISRTSGAQETQYF
NA | TRBJ1-3 | TRBV11-2 | CASSSGQVSGNTIYF
NA | TRBJ2-1 | TRBV7-9 | CASSPPLGPGNEQFF
NA | TRBJ2-1 | TRBV7-9 | CASSPGPDNEQFF
NA | TRBJ1-6 | TRBV18 | CASSGDSYNSPLHF
NA | TRBJ2-1 | TRBV7-9 | CASSLRGVGEQFF